This TCR beta chain stems from a study of shared clonotypes between healthy human individuals. Only in-frame clones appear in the TCRdb table, and some are missing; sequencing was by immunoSEQ multiplex PCR. The sample gives around 2.1 million clones, about 93% of which show up once; approximately 1.7% is in the top ten. Naivety among CD8 cells was defined by CD45RO negativity and positive CCR7 selection, thereby excluding terminally differentiated effector memory CD45RA+ cells. Each of the donors was a healthy adult who was HIV-negative and had not had a recent acute infection or vaccination. The TCR sequence derives from a young man in good health. Some clones in this sample may be carry-over from other donors' samples. Source material: naive CD8+ T cells from PBMCs.

Written as DNA, the CDR3 is TGCGCCAGCAGCCAAGAGGGGCGGTGGGAGGACATTCAGTACTTC. Its translation is CASSQEGRWEDIQYF. The chain employs TRBV4-1 and TRBJ2-4; D is perhaps TRBD2 (6 bases). CDR1 MGHRA and CDR2 YSYEKL come from the germline V gene. CDR3 length: 15 residues. The V end lost 0 bases, the J end lost 8 bases, and 14 bases lay between the germline ends.